A selection of T cell receptor beta chains follows, all from one sample in a study of beta chain features in type 1 diabetes. Profiled with immunoSEQ multiplex PCR; TCRdb holds only in-frame clones, not every one. This sample has under 850,000 clones, with 13% found just once. Sample: naive CD4+ T cells from blood. All receptors come from a man aged 18 to 30 with type 1 diabetes. CDR3s include the opening cysteine and the closing phenylalanine or tryptophan. The D gene is left open where the match is weak. Clone size is given for some rows only: seen once, a few or many times, or a class if the clone is expanded.

>-|TRBJ1-5|TRBV7-2|-
TGTGCCAGCACCCTGGGGGTAGGGGGCAATCAGCCCCAGCATTTT
CASTLGVGGNQPQHF
>few|TRBJ2-3|TRBV7-8|-
TGTGCCAGCAGCTTTAGGGGGTCGGATACGCAGTATTTT
CASSFRGSDTQYF
>-|TRBJ2-1|TRBV28|-
TGTGCCAGCACCTTAGGGCGGGGACTTAATGAGCAGTTCTTC
CASTLGRGLNEQFF
>few|TRBJ2-5|TRBV11-2|-
TGTGCCAGCAGCTTAAGATGGGGACAAGAGACCCAGTACTTC
CASSLRWGQETQYF
>few|TRBJ2-6|TRBV29-1|-
TGCAGCGTTGGAGGGTACAGGGTCGGTTCTGGGGCCAACGTCCTGACTTTC
CSVGGYRVGSGANVLTF
>-|TRBJ2-1|TRBV18|-
TGTGCCAGCTCTCCTAGGCAAGGGGGCGCGGGGAATGAGCAGTTCTTC
CASSPRQGGAGNEQFF
>-|TRBJ2-7|TRBV7-2|-
TGTGCCAGCAGCCCCGTAAGCTTAGCAGGGGGGGTGTACGAGCAGTACTTC
CASSPVSLAGGVYEQYF
>-|TRBJ2-4|TRBV15|-
TGTGCCACCAGCAGAGTCCGACAGGTAGCCAAAAACATTCAGTACTTC
CATSRVRQVAKNIQYF
>few|TRBJ2-7|TRBV28|TRBD1
TGTGCCAGCAGGGACTCGGGACAGTCCTACGAGCAGTACTTC
CASRDSGQSYEQYF
>-|TRBJ1-4|TRBV19|-
TGTGCCAGTAGTTCGGTGACTATGGATGAAAAACTGTTTTTT
CASSSVTMDEKLFF
>-|TRBJ2-3|TRBV5-1|-
TGCGCCAGCAGCGGGGAGACACACACAGATACGCAGTATTTT
CASSGETHTDTQYF